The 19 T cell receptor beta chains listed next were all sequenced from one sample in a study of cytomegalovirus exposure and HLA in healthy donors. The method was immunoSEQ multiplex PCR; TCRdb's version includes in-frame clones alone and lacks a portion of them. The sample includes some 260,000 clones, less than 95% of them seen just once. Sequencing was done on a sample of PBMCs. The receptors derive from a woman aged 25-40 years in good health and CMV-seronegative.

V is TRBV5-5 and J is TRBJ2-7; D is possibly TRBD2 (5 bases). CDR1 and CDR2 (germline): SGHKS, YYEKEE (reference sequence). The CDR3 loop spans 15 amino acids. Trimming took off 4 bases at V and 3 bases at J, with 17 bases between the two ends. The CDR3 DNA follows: TGTGCCAGCAGCCCGACTACAACAATAATCTACGAGCAGTACTTC. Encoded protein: CASSPTTTIIYEQYF.

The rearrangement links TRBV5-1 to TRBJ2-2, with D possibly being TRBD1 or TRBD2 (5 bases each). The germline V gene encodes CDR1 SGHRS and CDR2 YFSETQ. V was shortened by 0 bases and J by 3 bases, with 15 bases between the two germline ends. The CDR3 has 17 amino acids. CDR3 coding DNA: TGCGCCAGCAGCTTGGGGGACCCTAGCAGAGACACCGGGGAGCTGTTTTTT. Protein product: CASSLGDPSRDTGELFF.

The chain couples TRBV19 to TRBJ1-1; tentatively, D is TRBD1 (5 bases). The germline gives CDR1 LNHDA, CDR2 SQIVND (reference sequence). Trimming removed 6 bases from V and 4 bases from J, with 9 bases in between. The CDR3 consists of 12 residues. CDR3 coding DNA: TGTGCCAGTAGATATGGGGGCACTGAAGCTTTCTTT. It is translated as CASRYGGTEAFF.

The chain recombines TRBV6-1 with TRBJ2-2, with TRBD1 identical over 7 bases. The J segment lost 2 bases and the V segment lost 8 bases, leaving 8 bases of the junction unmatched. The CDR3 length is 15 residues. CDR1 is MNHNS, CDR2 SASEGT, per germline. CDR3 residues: CASLLGQPNTGELFF. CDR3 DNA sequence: TGTGCCAGCTTGTTGGGACAGCCCAACACCGGGGAGCTGTTTTTT.

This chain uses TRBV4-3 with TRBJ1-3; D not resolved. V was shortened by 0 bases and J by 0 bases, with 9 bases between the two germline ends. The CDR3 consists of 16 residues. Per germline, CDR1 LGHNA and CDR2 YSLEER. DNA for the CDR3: TGCGCCAGCAGCCAAGACAGCACCTACTCTGGAAACACCATATATTTT. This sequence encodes CASSQDSTYSGNTIYF.

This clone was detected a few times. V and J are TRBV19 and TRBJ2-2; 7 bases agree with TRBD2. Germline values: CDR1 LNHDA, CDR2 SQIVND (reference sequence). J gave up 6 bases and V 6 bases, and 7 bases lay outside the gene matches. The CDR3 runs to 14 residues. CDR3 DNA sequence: TGTGCCAGTAGGGAGGGAGGGAAATCCGGGGAGCTGTTTTTT. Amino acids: CASREGGKSGELFF.

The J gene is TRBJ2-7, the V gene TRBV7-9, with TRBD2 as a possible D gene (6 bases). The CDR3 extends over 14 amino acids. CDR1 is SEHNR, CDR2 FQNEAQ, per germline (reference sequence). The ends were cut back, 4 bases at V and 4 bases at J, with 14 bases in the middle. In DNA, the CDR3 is TGTGCCAGCAGCTCGGGAGTAAGGCCTTACGAGCAGTACTTC. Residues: CASSSGVRPYEQYF.

As DNA, the CDR3 is TGTGCCTTAAGACAGGGGGGGAGCAATCAGCCCCAGCATTTT. Translation: CALRQGGSNQPQHF. The chain joins TRBV30 to TRBJ1-5, with 9 bases lining up with TRBD1. Per the germline V gene, CDR1 is GTSNPN and CDR2 is SVGIG (reference sequence). Trimming cost V 7 bases and J 1 base; bases outside gene matches: 5. This CDR3 has 14 amino acids.

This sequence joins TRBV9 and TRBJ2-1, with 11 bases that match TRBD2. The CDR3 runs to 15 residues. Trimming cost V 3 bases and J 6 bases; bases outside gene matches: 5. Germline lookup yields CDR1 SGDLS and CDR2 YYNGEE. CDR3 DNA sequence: TGTGCCAGCAGCGGGGTAGCGGGAGGGGGCAATGAGCAGTTCTTC. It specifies CASSGVAGGGNEQFF.

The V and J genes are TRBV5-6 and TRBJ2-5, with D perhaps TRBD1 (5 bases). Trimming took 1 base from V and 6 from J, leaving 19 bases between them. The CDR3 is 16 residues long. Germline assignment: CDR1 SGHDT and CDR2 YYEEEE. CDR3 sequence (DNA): TGTGCCAGCAGCTTGATCGGACACGATTTGAACAAGACCCAGTACTTC. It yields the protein CASSLIGHDLNKTQYF.

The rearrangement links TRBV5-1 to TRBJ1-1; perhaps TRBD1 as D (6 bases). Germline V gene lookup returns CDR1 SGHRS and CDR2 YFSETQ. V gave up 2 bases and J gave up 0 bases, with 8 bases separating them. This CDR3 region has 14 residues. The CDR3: CASSLGQMNTEAFF. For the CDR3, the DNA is TGCGCCAGCAGCTTAGGACAGATGAACACTGAAGCTTTCTTT. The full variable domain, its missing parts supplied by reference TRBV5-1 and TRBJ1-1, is KAGVTQTPRYLIKTRGQQVTLSCSPISGHRSVSWYQQTPGQGLQFLFEYFSETQRNKGNFPGRFSGRQFSNSRSEMNVSTLELGDSALYLCASSLGQMNTEAFFGQGTRLTVV.

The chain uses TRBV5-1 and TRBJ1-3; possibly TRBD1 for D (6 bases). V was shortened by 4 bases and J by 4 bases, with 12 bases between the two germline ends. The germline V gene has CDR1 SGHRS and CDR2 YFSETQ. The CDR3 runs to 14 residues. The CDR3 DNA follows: TGCGCCAGCAGCCAGGGGACATTAGGAAACACCATATATTTT. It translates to CASSQGTLGNTIYF. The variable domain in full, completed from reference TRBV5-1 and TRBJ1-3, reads KAGVTQTPRYLIKTRGQQVTLSCSPISGHRSVSWYQQTPGQGLQFLFEYFSETQRNKGNFPGRFSGRQFSNSRSEMNVSTLELGDSALYLCASSQGTLGNTIYFGEGSWLTVV.

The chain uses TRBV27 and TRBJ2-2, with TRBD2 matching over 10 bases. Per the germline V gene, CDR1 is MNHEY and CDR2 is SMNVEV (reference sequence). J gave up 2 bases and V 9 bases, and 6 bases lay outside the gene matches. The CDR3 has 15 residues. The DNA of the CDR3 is TGTGCCAGTCAACTAGCGGGGACAAACACCGGGGAGCTGTTTTTT. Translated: CASQLAGTNTGELFF.

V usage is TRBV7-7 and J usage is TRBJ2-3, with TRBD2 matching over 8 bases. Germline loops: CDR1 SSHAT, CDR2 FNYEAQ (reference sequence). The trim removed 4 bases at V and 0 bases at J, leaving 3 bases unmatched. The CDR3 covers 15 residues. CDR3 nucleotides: TGTGCCAGCAGCTCGAGACTAGCGAGCACAGATACGCAGTATTTT. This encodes CASSSRLASTDTQYF.

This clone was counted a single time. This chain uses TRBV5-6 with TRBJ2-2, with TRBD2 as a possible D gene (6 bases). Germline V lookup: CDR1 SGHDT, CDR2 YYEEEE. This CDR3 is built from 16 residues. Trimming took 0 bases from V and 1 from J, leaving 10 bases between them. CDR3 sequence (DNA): TGTGCCAGCAGCTTGGTACGGGACTTGAACACCGGGGAGCTGTTTTTT. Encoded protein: CASSLVRDLNTGELFF.

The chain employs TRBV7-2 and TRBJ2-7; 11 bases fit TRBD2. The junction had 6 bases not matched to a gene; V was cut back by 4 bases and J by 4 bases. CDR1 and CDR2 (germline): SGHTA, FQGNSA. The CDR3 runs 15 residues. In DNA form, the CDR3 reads TGTGCCAGCAGCTCCTTCCTAGCGGGAGGTTACGAGCAGTACTTC. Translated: CASSSFLAGGYEQYF.

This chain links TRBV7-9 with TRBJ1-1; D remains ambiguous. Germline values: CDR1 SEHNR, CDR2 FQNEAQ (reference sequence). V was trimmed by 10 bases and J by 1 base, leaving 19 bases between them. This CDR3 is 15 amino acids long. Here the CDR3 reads CATTFPGEKNTEAFF. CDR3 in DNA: TGTGCCACCACCTTTCCTGGGGAAAAGAACACTGAAGCTTTCTTT.

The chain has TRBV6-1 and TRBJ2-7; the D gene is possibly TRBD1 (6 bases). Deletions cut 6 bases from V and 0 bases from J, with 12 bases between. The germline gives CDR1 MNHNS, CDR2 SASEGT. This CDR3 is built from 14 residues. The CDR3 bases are TGTGCCAGCAGGTTCGACAGGAGCTCCTACGAGCAGTACTTC. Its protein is CASRFDRSSYEQYF.

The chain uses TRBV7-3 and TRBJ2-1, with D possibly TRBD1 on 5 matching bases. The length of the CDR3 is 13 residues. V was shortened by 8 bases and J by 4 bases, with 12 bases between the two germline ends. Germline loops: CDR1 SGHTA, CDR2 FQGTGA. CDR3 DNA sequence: TGTGCCAGCGGGGTCACAGGTTACAATGAGCAGTTCTTC. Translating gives CASGVTGYNEQFF.